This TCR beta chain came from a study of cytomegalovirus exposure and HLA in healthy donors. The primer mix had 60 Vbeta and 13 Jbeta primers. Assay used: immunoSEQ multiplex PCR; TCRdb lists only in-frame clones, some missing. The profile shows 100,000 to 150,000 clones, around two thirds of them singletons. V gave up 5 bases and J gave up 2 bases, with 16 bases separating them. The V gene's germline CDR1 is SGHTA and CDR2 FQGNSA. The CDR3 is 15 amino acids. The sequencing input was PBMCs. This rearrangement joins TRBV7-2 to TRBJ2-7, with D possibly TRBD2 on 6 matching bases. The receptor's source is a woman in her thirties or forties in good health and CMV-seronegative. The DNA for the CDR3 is TGTGCCAGCAGCGAACGGGAGTCACCCGCCTACGAGCAGTACTTC. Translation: CASSERESPAYEQYF.